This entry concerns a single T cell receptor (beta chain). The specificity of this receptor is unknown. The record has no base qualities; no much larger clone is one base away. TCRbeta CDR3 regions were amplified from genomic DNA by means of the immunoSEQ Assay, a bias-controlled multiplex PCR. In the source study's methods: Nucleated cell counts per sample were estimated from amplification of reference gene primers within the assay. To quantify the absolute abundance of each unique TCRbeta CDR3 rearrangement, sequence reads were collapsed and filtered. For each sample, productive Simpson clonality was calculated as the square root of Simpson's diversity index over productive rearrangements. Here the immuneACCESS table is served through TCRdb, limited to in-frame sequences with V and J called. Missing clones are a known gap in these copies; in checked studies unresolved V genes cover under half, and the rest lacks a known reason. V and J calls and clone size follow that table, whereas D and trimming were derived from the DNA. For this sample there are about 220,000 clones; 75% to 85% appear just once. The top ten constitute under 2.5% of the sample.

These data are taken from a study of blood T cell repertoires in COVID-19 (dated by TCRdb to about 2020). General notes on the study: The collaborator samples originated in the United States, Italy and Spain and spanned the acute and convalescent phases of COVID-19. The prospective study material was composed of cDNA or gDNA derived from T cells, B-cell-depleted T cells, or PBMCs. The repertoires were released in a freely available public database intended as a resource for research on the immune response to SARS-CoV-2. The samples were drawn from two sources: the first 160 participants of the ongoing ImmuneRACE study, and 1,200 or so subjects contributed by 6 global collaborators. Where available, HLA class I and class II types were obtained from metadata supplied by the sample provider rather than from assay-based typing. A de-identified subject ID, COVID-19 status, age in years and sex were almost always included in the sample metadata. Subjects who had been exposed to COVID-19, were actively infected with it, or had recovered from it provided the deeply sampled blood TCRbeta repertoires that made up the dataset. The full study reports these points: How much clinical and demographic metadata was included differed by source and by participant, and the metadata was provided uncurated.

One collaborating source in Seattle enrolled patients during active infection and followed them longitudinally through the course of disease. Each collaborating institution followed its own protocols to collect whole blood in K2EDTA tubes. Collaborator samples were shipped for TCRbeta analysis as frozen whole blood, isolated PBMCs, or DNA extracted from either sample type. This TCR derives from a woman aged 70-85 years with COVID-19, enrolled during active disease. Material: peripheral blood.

The nucleotides are TGTGCCAGCACCTGGACAGGATTAAACACTGAAGCTTTCTTT. This codes for CASTWTGLNTEAFF. The V and J genes are TRBV6-6 and TRBJ1-1; 7 bases in the junction line up with TRBD1. Its CDR3 holds 14 amino acids, cysteine through phenylalanine. Only the CDR3 part of the read is kept: 42 bases, read in frame from the first base. V lost 7 bases and J lost 2 bases, and the count of bases not matched to a germline gene is 7. The germline V gene (reference sequence) specifies MNHNY as CDR1 and SVGAGI as CDR2.